The 27 T cell receptor beta chains below were found in one sample sequenced in a study of cytomegalovirus exposure and HLA in healthy donors. The PCR employed 60 Vbeta primers together with 13 Jbeta primers. Using immunoSEQ multiplex PCR, the repertoire was profiled, and TCRdb retains in-frame clones only, with some absent. The sample yields tens of thousands of clones, 79% seen once. Input material: PBMCs. The receptor set was obtained from a middle-aged woman in good health and CMV-seronegative.

V is TRBV5-1 and J is TRBJ1-4; perhaps TRBD1 as D (6 bases). The germline V gene encodes CDR1 SGHRS and CDR2 YFSETQ. Trimming stripped 4 bases from V and 5 bases from J, with 12 bases between. This CDR3 contains 14 residues. CDR3 in amino acids: CASSRTAGNEKLFF. CDR3 sequence (DNA): TGCGCCAGCAGCCGGACAGCTGGAAATGAAAAACTGTTTTTT.

The count of this clone is one. V and J are TRBV19 and TRBJ1-2; D is ambiguous. CDR1 and CDR2 from the germline V gene are LNHDA and SQIVND (reference sequence). This CDR3 spans 14 amino acids. V lost 3 bases and J lost 3, with 11 bases in between. The CDR3 coding sequence is TGTGCCAGTAGTATTACACCTCGGGACTATGGCTACACCTTC. Protein: CASSITPRDYGYTF.

This chain connects TRBV7-2 to TRBJ1-3, with a possible D match to TRBD1 (5 bases). This CDR3 spans 17 amino acids. The V gene lost 2 bases and the J gene lost 0 bases, with 14 bases spanning the gap. Germline CDR1 SGHTA, CDR2 FQGNSA. CDR3 protein: CASSLSQGLSSGNTIYF. CDR3 nucleotides: TGTGCCAGCAGCTTATCTCAGGGACTTAGCTCTGGAAACACCATATATTTT.

The chain employs TRBV5-1 and TRBJ1-4; a weak D match, TRBD1 (5 bases). The CDR3 is made up of 15 amino acids. Trimming took 5 bases from V and 3 from J, leaving 14 bases between them. Per germline, CDR1 SGHRS and CDR2 YFSETQ. The CDR3 nucleotides read TGCGCCAGCAGTTCTACGGGGGACTCTAATGAAAAACTGTTTTTT. Translation: CASSSTGDSNEKLFF.

The V call is TRBV5-1, the J call TRBJ1-1; possibly TRBD1 for D (6 bases). The V end was cut by 0 bases, the J end by 4 bases, with 10 bases between. Germline V gene sequence: CDR1 SGHRS, CDR2 YFSETQ. This CDR3 region has 14 residues. The CDR3 coding sequence is TGCGCCAGCAGCTTGGGGCAGGGGAGCACTGAAGCTTTCTTT. Encoded protein: CASSLGQGSTEAFF.

The chain couples TRBV29-1 to TRBJ1-2, with D unresolved. Trimming cost V 7 bases and J 0 bases, with 15 bases left between them. The CDR3 covers 14 residues. The V gene's germline CDR1 is SQVTM and CDR2 ANQGSEA. CDR3 loop: CSAGQERTNYGYTF. DNA of the CDR3: TGCAGCGCTGGGCAGGAAAGGACTAACTATGGCTACACCTTC.

The CDR3 DNA follows: TGTGCCAGCTCACCACCTTCAGTCGGGATCTATGGCTACACCTTC. Amino acid sequence: CASSPPSVGIYGYTF. The chain uses TRBV18 and TRBJ1-2; D unclear. The CDR3 extends over 15 amino acids. Trimming cost V 0 bases and J 4 bases, with 12 bases left between them. Germline CDR1 reads KGHSH; CDR2 reads LQKENI.

The chain couples TRBV15 to TRBJ1-4; no definite D call. Per germline, CDR1 LNHNV and CDR2 YYDKDF (reference sequence). This CDR3 spans 16 amino acids. The V end was cut by 0 bases, the J end by 5 bases, with 13 bases between. As DNA, the CDR3 is TGTGCCACCAGCAGAGAGCGGGATGGCGGGAATGAAAAACTGTTTTTT. This encodes CATSRERDGGNEKLFF.

Points on this clone: Relative to the germline gene, one junction end is altered; a read error may explain this. The chain has TRBV4-2 and TRBJ1-2; 11 positions match TRBD1. The CDR3 totals 16 residues. Per the germline V gene, CDR1 is LGHNA and CDR2 is YNFKEQ. The chain's CDR3 is CASSQGQGEYNYGYPF. The CDR3 coding sequence is TGTGCCAGCAGCCAGGGACAGGGGGAATACAACTATGGCTACCCCTTC.

The V and J genes are TRBV7-3 and TRBJ2-7; D is perhaps TRBD1 (5 bases). The germline CDR1 and CDR2 sequences are SGHTA and FQGTGA. V was clipped by 1 base and J by 3 bases, with 7 bases between them. The CDR3 is 13 residues long. In DNA form, the CDR3 reads TGTGCCAGCAGCTTAATGCAGGGCTACGAGCAGTACTTC. Translated, it gives CASSLMQGYEQYF.

The rearrangement uses TRBV4-1 and TRBJ1-4; 7 bases align to TRBD1. CDR1 is MGHRA, CDR2 YSYEKL, per germline. The J segment lost 7 bases and the V segment lost 1 base, leaving 3 bases of the junction unmatched. This CDR3 contains 14 residues. CDR3 nucleotides: TGCGCCAGCAGCCAAGGACAGGGTGGTGAAAAACTGTTTTTT. Protein sequence: CASSQGQGGEKLFF.

The chain employs TRBV2 and TRBJ2-5; 8 positions agree with TRBD2. Germline V lookup: CDR1 SNHLY, CDR2 FYNNEI. CDR3 length: 14 residues. Losses at the gene ends were 4 bases for V and 1 base for J; bases not matched to a gene: 2. The CDR3 spells CASSGRGAQETQYF. DNA for the CDR3: TGTGCCAGCAGTGGGCGGGGGGCCCAAGAGACCCAGTACTTC.

The genes are TRBV4-1 and TRBJ2-1; TRBD1 might be the D (6 bases). V lost 4 bases and J 3 bases, leaving 13 bases between the germline ends. The CDR3 extends over 15 amino acids. Germline-derived CDR1 and CDR2 are MGHRA and YSYEKL. This CDR3 reads CASSPRDTIYNEQFF. CDR3 DNA: TGCGCCAGCAGCCCCCGGGACACGATCTACAATGAGCAGTTCTTC.

About this clone itself: The junction differs from germline at one of its ends, possibly a read error. The V and J genes are TRBV29-1 and TRBJ2-2; a possible D gene is TRBD2 (5 bases). Germline CDR1 is SQVTM and CDR2 is ANQGSEA. This CDR3 spans 15 amino acids. CDR3 coding DNA: TGCAGCGTTGCCCGAGTATCCACCAACACCGGGGAGCTGTCTTTT. Its translation: CSVARVSTNTGELSF.

The genes are TRBV29-1 and TRBJ1-3, with D maybe TRBD1 (5 bases). The germline V gene encodes CDR1 SQVTM and CDR2 ANQGSEA. V lost 4 bases, J lost 0 bases, and 10 bases lay in between. CDR3 length: 14 amino acids. CDR3: CSVGLDSSGNTIYF. CDR3 in DNA: TGCAGCGTTGGCCTAGACAGCTCTGGAAACACCATATATTTT.

This clone was detected once. The J gene is TRBJ2-3, the V gene TRBV6-1; a possible D gene is TRBD2 (6 bases). Trimming pared 8 bases from V and 1 base from J, leaving 13 bases between. The CDR3 has 14 residues. Germline V CDR1 and CDR2: MNHNS, SASEGT. This chain's CDR3 is CASGPGDGTDTQYF. The CDR3 DNA reads TGTGCCAGCGGGCCGGGGGACGGCACAGATACGCAGTATTTT.

The CDR3 nucleotides read TGCGCCAGCAGCTCACAGGTGGGCGCAGATACGCAGTATTTT. Its translation is CASSSQVGADTQYF. The rearrangement joins TRBV5-1 to TRBJ2-3; D perhaps matches TRBD1 (5 bases). Germline V gives CDR1 SGHRS, CDR2 YFSETQ. V lost 3 bases to trimming and J lost 4 bases, with 12 bases between them. The CDR3 has 14 amino acids.

The chain carries TRBV30 and TRBJ1-6, with D perhaps TRBD1 (5 bases). Germline V gene lookup returns CDR1 GTSNPN and CDR2 SVGIG (reference sequence). CDR3 size: 11 residues. The CDR3 DNA follows: TGTGTGAGCTTAAAACGGGGGACCCTCCACTTT. Its translation is CVSLKRGTLHF.

The chain carries TRBV4-1 and TRBJ1-2; D is uncertain. V dropped 6 bases and J dropped 0 bases, with 8 bases sitting between them. The germline V gene has CDR1 MGHRA and CDR2 YSYEKL. The length of the CDR3 is 13 residues. The CDR3 is CASSPPANYGYTF. CDR3 nucleotides: TGCGCCAGCAGTCCCCCCGCTAACTATGGCTACACCTTC.

The chain employs TRBV2 and TRBJ1-5; a possible D gene is TRBD1 (5 bases). The CDR3 has 15 residues. Between the trimmed V and J ends, which lost 0 bases and 2 bases, there was a span of 8 bases. The germline gives CDR1 SNHLY, CDR2 FYNNEI. CDR3 amino acids: CASSEALGGNQPQHF. In DNA, the CDR3 is TGTGCCAGCAGTGAAGCGCTAGGGGGCAATCAGCCCCAGCATTTT.

This chain uses TRBV6-1 with TRBJ2-5, with 7 bases that match TRBD1. The DNA matches TRBJ2-7 better at its end, which makes the J call doubtful. The CDR3 length is 13 residues. The germline gives CDR1 MNHNS, CDR2 SASEGT. The CDR3, as DNA: TGTGCCAGCAGCCAGGGACAGCACTACGAGCAGTACTTC. Translation gives CASSQGQHYEQYF.

There are a few counts of this clone. The chain couples TRBV5-5 to TRBJ2-7; 11 bases are shared with TRBD1. The germline V gene encodes CDR1 SGHKS and CDR2 YYEKEE (reference sequence). The CDR3 spans 18 residues. V was clipped by 4 bases and J by 0 bases; unmatched bases: 12. DNA of the CDR3: TGTGCCAGCAGCCGTCCCGGGACAGGGGGTGGGACCTCCTACGAGCAGTACTTC. Translating it yields CASSRPGTGGGTSYEQYF.

J is TRBJ1-2 and V is TRBV28; 10 nucleotides agree with TRBD1. The V and J ends lost 4 bases and 7 bases, in that order; junction bases with no gene match: 3. The CDR3 length is 13 residues. The germline V gene has CDR1 MDHEN and CDR2 SYDVKM. CDR3 protein: CASSSGQGLGYTF. In nucleotides, the CDR3 is TGTGCCAGCAGTTCGGGACAGGGGCTTGGCTACACCTTC.

The gene calls are TRBV5-1 and TRBJ2-1; perhaps TRBD2 as D (5 bases). This CDR3 comprises 14 residues. Germline V gives CDR1 SGHRS, CDR2 YFSETQ. Trimming stripped 1 base from V and 5 bases from J, with 10 bases between. CDR3: CASSLSASHNEQFF. CDR3 DNA: TGCGCCAGCAGCTTGTCGGCTAGCCACAATGAGCAGTTCTTC.

The genes are TRBV10-3 and TRBJ1-2; maybe TRBD1 (5 bases). The CDR3 has 13 amino acids. Germline values: CDR1 ENHRY, CDR2 SYGVKD. V shed 7 bases and J shed 4 bases, with 13 bases lying between them. CDR3 loop: CAITRQGGYGYTF. CDR3 DNA: TGTGCCATCACCCGGCAGGGTGGCTATGGCTACACCTTC.

CDR3 loop: CASSLGTKNEKLFF. The CDR3 DNA sequence: TGTGCCAGCAGCCTCGGGACAAAGAATGAAAAACTGTTTTTT. This rearrangement joins TRBV5-8 to TRBJ1-4, with D maybe TRBD1 (6 bases). The CDR3 is 14 amino acids. The V gene lost 4 bases and the J gene lost 5 bases, with 12 bases spanning the gap. Looked up from germline, CDR1 is SGHTS and CDR2 is YDEGEE.

J is TRBJ2-7 and V is TRBV10-3; D gene ambiguous. The germline V gene has CDR1 ENHRY and CDR2 SYGVKD. Trimming took 3 bases from V and 6 from J, leaving 12 bases between them. CDR3 length equals 13 residues. The CDR3 coding sequence is TGTGCCATCAGTGACGGAGTGGTTAGCGAGCAGTACTTC. Protein: CAISDGVVSEQYF.